One sample yielded the 16 T cell receptor beta chains listed below, sequenced in a study of blood T cell repertoires in COVID-19. Using immunoSEQ multiplex PCR, the repertoire was profiled, and TCRdb retains in-frame clones only, with some absent. The sample lists under 90,000 clones; 80% were seen once. The source material was peripheral blood. The receptors were gathered from a human donor in a cohort sampled during active COVID-19.

The J gene is TRBJ2-1, the V gene TRBV9; possible D gene TRBD2, 6 bases. Deletions cut 3 bases from V and 6 bases from J, with 13 bases between. Per the germline V gene, CDR1 is SGDLS and CDR2 is YYNGEE. The CDR3 spans 14 residues. The CDR3 loop is CASSGGERFNEQFF. The CDR3 DNA sequence: TGTGCCAGCAGCGGGGGGGAGCGATTCAATGAGCAGTTCTTC.

This chain joins TRBV2 and TRBJ2-4, with D perhaps matching TRBD1 (5 bases). V dropped 4 bases and J dropped 7 bases, with 14 bases sitting between them. Looked up from germline, CDR1 is SNHLY and CDR2 is FYNNEI. There are 14 residues in the CDR3. The CDR3 DNA reads TGTGCCAGCAGTGTGCAGGGCCCCGGGAACATTCAGTACTTC. This encodes CASSVQGPGNIQYF. The full variable domain, its missing parts supplied by reference TRBV2 and TRBJ2-4, is EPEVTQTPSHQVTQMGQEVILRCVPISNHLYFYWYRQILGQKVEFLVSFYNNEISEKSEIFDDQFSVERPDGSNFTLKIRSTKLEDSAMYFCASSVQGPGNIQYFGAGTRLSVL.

This clone qualifies as medium-sized. Here the CDR3 DNA reads TGCGCCAGCAGCCAAGTCTCGGGAGCAGCATACGAGCAGTACTTC. This encodes CASSQVSGAAYEQYF. J is TRBJ2-7 and V is TRBV4-3; perhaps TRBD2 as D (6 bases). This CDR3 has 15 amino acids. Germline CDR1 reads LGHNA; CDR2 reads YSLEER. V was clipped by 1 base and J by 4 bases, with 14 bases between them.

J is TRBJ1-2 and V is TRBV6-5, with 7 positions matching TRBD1. CDR1 is MNHEY and CDR2 is SVGAGI in the germline V gene. CDR3 length: 14 residues. The trim removed 4 bases at V and 4 bases at J, leaving 6 bases unmatched. The CDR3, as DNA: TGTGCCAGCAGTTTATCCGGGACAGTCTATGGCTACACCTTC. Amino acids: CASSLSGTVYGYTF.

CDR3 in amino acids: CASSQDRLNQETQYF. The DNA for the CDR3 is TGCGCCAGCAGCCAAGATCGACTGAACCAAGAGACCCAGTACTTC. The rearrangement uses TRBV4-3 and TRBJ2-5, with D hard to call. V was pared by 0 bases and J by 0 bases, with 8 bases between. CDR3 size: 15 residues. The germline CDR1 and CDR2 sequences are LGHNA and YSLEER.

The CDR3 region is CASSPRLSGELFF. The CDR3 DNA sequence: TGTGCCAGCAGTCCTAGACTTTCCGGGGAGCTGTTTTTT. This chain joins TRBV7-6 and TRBJ2-2; D is uncertain. Germline values: CDR1 SGHVS, CDR2 FNYEAQ. This CDR3 contains 13 residues. The V and J ends lost 6 bases and 6 bases respectively, with 11 bases between them.

The chain has TRBV6-5 and TRBJ1-1; 9 bases are a match to TRBD1. Trimming cost V 8 bases and J 5 bases; bases outside gene matches: 6. Germline V gives CDR1 MNHEY, CDR2 SVGAGI. The CDR3 runs to 13 residues. The CDR3 DNA follows: TGTGCCAGCTCCTGGACAGGGGAAACTGAAGCTTTCTTT. Its translation: CASSWTGETEAFF.

The gene calls are TRBV5-5 and TRBJ2-5; 7 nucleotides line up with TRBD1. The germline CDR1 and CDR2 sequences are SGHKS and YYEKEE (reference sequence). The CDR3 loop spans 12 amino acids. After removal of 2 bases from V and 7 bases from J, the junction contained 2 bases not matched to a gene. CDR3 DNA sequence: TGTGCCAGCAGCTTTGCAGGGGGGACCCAGTACTTC. Protein sequence: CASSFAGGTQYF. Together with reference TRBV5-5 and TRBJ2-5, the CDR3 gives the full variable domain: DAGVTQSPTHLIKTRGQQVTLRCSPISGHKSVSWYQQVLGQGPQFIFQYYEKEERGRGNFPDRFSARQFPNYSSELNVNALLLGDSALYLCASSFAGGTQYFGPGTRLLVL.

V and J are TRBV15 and TRBJ2-1; D is uncertain. Germline loops: CDR1 LNHNV, CDR2 YYDKDF (reference sequence). Trimming removed 1 base from V and 1 base from J, with 11 bases in between. CDR3 length: 16 amino acids. This CDR3 reads CATSRVGGRSYNEQFF. Written as DNA, the CDR3 is TGTGCCACCAGCAGAGTAGGCGGCCGTTCCTACAATGAGCAGTTCTTC.

This clone was counted between two and nine times. The chain carries TRBV5-6 and TRBJ1-2; TRBD1 aligns across 12 bases. Germline CDR1 and CDR2: SGHDT and YYEEEE. The CDR3 extends over 17 amino acids. The V segment lost 3 bases and the J segment 4 bases; nucleotides outside the gene matches: 10. The CDR3 DNA sequence: TGTGCCAGCAGCTGGACCTCCGGGACAGGGGGCGGCTATGGCTACACCTTC. Its protein is CASSWTSGTGGGYGYTF. The variable domain in full, completed from reference TRBV5-6 and TRBJ1-2, reads DAGVTQSPTHLIKTRGQQVTLRCSPKSGHDTVSWYQQALGQGPQFIFQYYEEEERQRGNFPDRFSGHQFPNYSSELNVNALLLGDSALYLCASSWTSGTGGGYGYTFGSGTRLTVV.

The V gene is TRBV4-2, the J gene TRBJ1-1; D gene uncertain. The CDR3 has 16 residues. CDR1 is LGHNA, CDR2 YNFKEQ, per germline. Trimming took off 0 bases at V and 10 bases at J, with 21 bases between the two ends. The CDR3 region is CASSQEAGVGVSRAFF. The CDR3 DNA reads TGTGCCAGCAGCCAAGAAGCCGGGGTTGGCGTGTCACGAGCTTTCTTT.

The CDR3 region is CASSLEGPGTGGYEQYF. The CDR3 DNA reads as TGCGCCAGCAGCTTGGAAGGTCCCGGGACAGGGGGCTACGAGCAGTACTTC. The chain links TRBV5-1 to TRBJ2-7; 11 bases agree with TRBD1. The CDR3 length is 17 residues. With 0 bases clipped from V and 3 bases from J, the junction kept 8 bases outside the gene matches. From germline, CDR1 is SGHRS and CDR2 YFSETQ.

The chain joins TRBV13 to TRBJ1-1; D call uncertain. The CDR3 runs to 15 residues. Between the trimmed V and J ends, which lost 2 bases and 1 base, there was a span of 11 bases. From germline, CDR1 is PRHDT and CDR2 FYEKMQ (reference sequence). The CDR3 coding sequence is TGTGCCAGCAGCTTACCCAGGCGGGGGAACACTGAAGCTTTCTTT. It codes for CASSLPRRGNTEAFF.

The CDR3 spells CASSYSRGANYGYTF. The CDR3 region has the DNA TGTGCCAGCAGTTACTCACGGGGAGCTAACTATGGCTACACCTTC. V and J are TRBV6-5 and TRBJ1-2; D is unclear. V lost 0 bases and J lost 0, with 8 bases in between. This CDR3 has 15 residues. Germline CDR1 reads MNHEY; CDR2 reads SVGAGI.

The chain links TRBV5-1 to TRBJ2-7; D perhaps matches TRBD1 (5 bases). V was shortened by 1 base and J by 5 bases, with 19 bases between the two germline ends. This CDR3 is built from 16 residues. In germline, CDR1 is SGHRS, CDR2 YFSETQ. CDR3 bases: TGCGCCAGCAGCTTGTCCCCGGACACGTTACTCCACGAGCAGTACTTC. Protein sequence: CASSLSPDTLLHEQYF.

The rearrangement uses TRBV10-1 and TRBJ2-1, with TRBD2 matching over 10 bases. With 11 bases clipped from V and 7 bases from J, the junction kept 8 bases outside the gene matches. Germline CDR1 WNHNN, CDR2 SYGVQD (reference sequence). The CDR3 has 13 amino acids. CDR3 in amino acids: CAEREGLANEQFF. CDR3 nucleotides: TGCGCCGAGCGGGAGGGCCTTGCGAATGAGCAGTTCTTC.